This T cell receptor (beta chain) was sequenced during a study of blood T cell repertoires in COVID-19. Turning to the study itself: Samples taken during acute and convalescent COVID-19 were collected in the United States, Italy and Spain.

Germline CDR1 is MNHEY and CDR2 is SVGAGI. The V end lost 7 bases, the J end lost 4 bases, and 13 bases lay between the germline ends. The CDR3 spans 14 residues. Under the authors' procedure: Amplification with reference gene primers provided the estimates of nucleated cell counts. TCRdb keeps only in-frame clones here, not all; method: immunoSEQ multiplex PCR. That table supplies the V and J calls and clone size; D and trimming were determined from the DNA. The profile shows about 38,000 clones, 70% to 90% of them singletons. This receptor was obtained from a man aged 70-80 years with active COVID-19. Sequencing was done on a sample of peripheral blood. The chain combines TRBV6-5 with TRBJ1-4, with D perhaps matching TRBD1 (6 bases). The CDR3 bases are TGTGCCAGCACTCAGACAGGCCGTAATGAAAAACTGTTTTTT. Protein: CASTQTGRNEKLFF.